Listed here is a single T cell receptor (beta chain). The antigen is undetermined. CD45RA-negative memory and CD45RA+ naive subsets were split from the CD4+ cells. This record belongs to a study of shared clonotypes between healthy human individuals. About the research overall: Aged 18 to 49, the donors were a couple of women and a few men. The study, taken as a whole, reports: Sampling covered nothing but blood. Tissue TCR repertoires likely differ from those found in blood. Generation of non-shared clonotypes was less probable than generation of clonotypes shared by all four donors.

Clones were sequenced by immunoSEQ multiplex PCR, and TCRdb holds only the in-frame ones, with some missing. The data hold over 850,000 clones, with 78% observed a single time. This receptor was taken from a young man in good health. Some clones in this sample may be carry-over from other donors' samples. The specimen was memory CD4+ T cells from PBMCs. Subset noted: CD45RA-negative fraction.

The CDR3 coding sequence is TGTGCCAGCAGTGGTGCCAGGCAATCTGGAAACACCATATATTTT. Its protein product is CASSGARQSGNTIYF. The genes are TRBV2 and TRBJ1-3; no definite D call. The ends were cut back, 4 bases at V and 1 base at J, with 11 bases in the middle. Germline V gene data show CDR1 as SNHLY and CDR2 as FYNNEI. The CDR3 is 15 residues long.